This TCR beta chain was recorded in a study of cytomegalovirus exposure and HLA in healthy donors. As for the study in general: Earlier work reported approximately 100 million unique TCR beta sequences from about 200 million T cells. Study outcomes and limitations: Earlier analysis looked at TCR beta V segments, and most were productive about 90% or about 30% of the time.

CDR1 and CDR2 from the germline V gene are SGHDN and FVKESK. Trimming removed 1 base at V and 7 bases at J, with 7 bases between. The CDR3 sequence is 12 residues long. The primer mix had 60 Vbeta and 13 Jbeta primers. Profiling relied on immunoSEQ multiplex PCR, and the TCRdb table lists in-frame clones only, not all of them. The sample records 100,000 to 150,000 clones, around 70% being singletons. A remark on this clone: What it binds is not known.

This TCR came from a male donor in good health and CMV-seronegative. This chain links TRBV14 with TRBJ1-2; D is undetermined. Sequencing input: PBMCs. As DNA, the CDR3 is TGTGCCAGCAGCCAAGCTCAAGCTGGCTACACCTTC. Translated, it gives CASSQAQAGYTF.